This TCR beta chain was retrieved from a study of shared clonotypes between healthy human individuals. Profiling relied on immunoSEQ multiplex PCR, and the TCRdb table lists in-frame clones only, not all of them. The table shows 2,500,000 or so clones, with just over 90% occurring only once. Notes on the study in general: It was expected that sequencing depth would affect clonotype sharing among donors.

As regards this clone: As yet, its antigen is unknown.

This receptor was identified in a man younger than 30 in good health. Sequencing was carried out using naive CD4+ T cells sorted from blood. Subset of the sample: CD45RA+ positively selected.

CDR3 amino acids: CASSITGRSQETQYF. In DNA form, the CDR3 reads TGTGCCAGTAGTATAACAGGGAGGTCCCAAGAGACCCAGTACTTC. The chain couples TRBV19 to TRBJ2-5; possibly TRBD1 or TRBD2 for D (6 bases each). This CDR3 has 15 residues. The V end was cut by 2 bases, the J end by 1 base, with 11 bases between. CDR1 and CDR2 from the germline V gene are LNHDA and SQIVND (reference sequence). Full variable domain (rest looked up from reference TRBV19 and TRBJ2-5): DGGITQSPKYLFRKEGQNVTLSCEQNLNHDAMYWYRQDPGQGLRLIYYSQIVNDFQKGDIAEGYSVSREKKESFPLTVTSAQKNPTAFYLCASSITGRSQETQYFGPGTRLLVL.